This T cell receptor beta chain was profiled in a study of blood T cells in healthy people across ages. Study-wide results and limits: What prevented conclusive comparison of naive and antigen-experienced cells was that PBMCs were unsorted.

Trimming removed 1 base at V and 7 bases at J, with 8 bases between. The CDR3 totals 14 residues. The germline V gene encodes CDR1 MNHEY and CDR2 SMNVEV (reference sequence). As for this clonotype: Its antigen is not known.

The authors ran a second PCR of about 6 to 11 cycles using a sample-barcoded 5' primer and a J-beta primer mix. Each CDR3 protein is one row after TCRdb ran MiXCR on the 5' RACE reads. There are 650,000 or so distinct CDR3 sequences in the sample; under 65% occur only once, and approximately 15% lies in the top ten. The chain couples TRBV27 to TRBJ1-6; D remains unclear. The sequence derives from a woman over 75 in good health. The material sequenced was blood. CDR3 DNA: TGTGCCAGCAGTTTATGGAGGATCAATTCACCCCTCCACTTT. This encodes CASSLWRINSPLHF.